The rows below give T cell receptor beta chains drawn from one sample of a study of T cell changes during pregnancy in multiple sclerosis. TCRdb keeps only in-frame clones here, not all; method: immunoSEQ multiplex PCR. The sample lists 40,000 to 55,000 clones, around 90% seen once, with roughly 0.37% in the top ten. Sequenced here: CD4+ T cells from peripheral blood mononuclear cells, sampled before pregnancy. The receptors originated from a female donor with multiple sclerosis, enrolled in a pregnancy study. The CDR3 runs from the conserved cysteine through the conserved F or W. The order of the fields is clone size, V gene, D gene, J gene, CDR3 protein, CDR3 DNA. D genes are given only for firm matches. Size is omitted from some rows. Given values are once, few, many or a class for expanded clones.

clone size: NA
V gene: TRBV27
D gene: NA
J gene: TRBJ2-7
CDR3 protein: CASSFLTSSYEQYF
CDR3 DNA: TGTGCCAGCAGTTTTTTGACTAGCTCCTACGAGCAGTACTTC

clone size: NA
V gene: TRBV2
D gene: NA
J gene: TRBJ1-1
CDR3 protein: CASHRVNTEAFF
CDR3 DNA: TGTGCCAGTCACCGGGTGAACACTGAAGCTTTCTTT

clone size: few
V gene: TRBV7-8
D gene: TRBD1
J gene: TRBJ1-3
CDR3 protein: CASSLGTAGNTIYF
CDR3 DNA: TGTGCCAGCAGCCTAGGGACAGCAGGAAACACCATATATTTT

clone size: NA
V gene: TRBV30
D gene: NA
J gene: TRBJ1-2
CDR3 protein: CAWSVQGEGSYTF
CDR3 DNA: TGTGCCTGGAGTGTACAAGGAGAAGGCTCCTACACCTTC

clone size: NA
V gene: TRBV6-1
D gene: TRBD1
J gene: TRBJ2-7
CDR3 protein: CASSEDRGYEQYF
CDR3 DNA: TGTGCCAGCAGTGAGGACAGGGGGTACGAGCAGTACTTC

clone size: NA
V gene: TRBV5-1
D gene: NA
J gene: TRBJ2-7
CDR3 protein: CASSLARGGGYEQYF
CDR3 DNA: TGCGCCAGCAGCTTGGCCCGGGGTGGTGGTTATGAGCAGTACTTC

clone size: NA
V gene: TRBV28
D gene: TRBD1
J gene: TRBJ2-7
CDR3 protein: CASSWDRGGGTYEQYF
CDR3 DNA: TGTGCCAGCAGTTGGGACAGGGGGGGCGGAACCTACGAGCAGTACTTC

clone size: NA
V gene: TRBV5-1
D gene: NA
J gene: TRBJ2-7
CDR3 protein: CASSLVGGGQGNYEQYF
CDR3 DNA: TGCGCCAGCAGCTTGGTAGGAGGCGGGCAGGGGAACTACGAGCAGTACTTC

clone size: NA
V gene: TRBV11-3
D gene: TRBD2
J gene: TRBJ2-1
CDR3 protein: CASSLGLAGRRNEQFF
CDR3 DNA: TGTGCCAGCAGCTTAGGCCTAGCGGGTCGGCGCAATGAGCAGTTCTTC

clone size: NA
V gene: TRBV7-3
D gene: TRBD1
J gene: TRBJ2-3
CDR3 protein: CASSLGQGAGLDTQYF
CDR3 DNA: TGTGCCAGCAGCTTAGGACAGGGGGCGGGTTTGGATACGCAGTATTTT

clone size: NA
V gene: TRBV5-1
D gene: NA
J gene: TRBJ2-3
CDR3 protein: CASSLGLRGTIRDTQYF
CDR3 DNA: TGCGCCAGCAGCTTGGGGTTAAGGGGCACTATAAGGGATACGCAGTATTTT

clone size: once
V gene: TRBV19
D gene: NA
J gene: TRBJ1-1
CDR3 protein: CASATTMNTEAFF
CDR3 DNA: TGTGCCAGCGCGACTACCATGAACACTGAAGCTTTCTTT

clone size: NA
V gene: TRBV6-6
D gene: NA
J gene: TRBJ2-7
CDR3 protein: CASLRDPGGSYEQYF
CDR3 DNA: TGTGCCAGCCTTCGAGACCCCGGAGGATCCTACGAGCAGTACTTC

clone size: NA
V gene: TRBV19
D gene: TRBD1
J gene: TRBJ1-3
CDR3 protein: CASSVDREGSGNTIYF
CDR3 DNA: TGTGCCAGTAGTGTCGACAGGGAAGGCTCTGGAAACACCATATATTTT

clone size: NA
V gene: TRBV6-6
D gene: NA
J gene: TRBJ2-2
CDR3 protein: CASRREISTGELFF
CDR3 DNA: TGTGCCAGCAGGCGGGAAATATCAACCGGGGAGCTGTTTTTT

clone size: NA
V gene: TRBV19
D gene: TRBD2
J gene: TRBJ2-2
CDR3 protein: CASSIGLAPGELFF
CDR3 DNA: TGTGCCAGTAGTATAGGACTAGCGCCGGGGGAGCTGTTTTTT

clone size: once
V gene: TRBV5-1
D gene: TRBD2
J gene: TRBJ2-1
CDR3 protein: CASSLGLAVNNEQFF
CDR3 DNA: TGCGCCAGCAGCTTGGGGCTAGCGGTGAACAATGAGCAGTTCTTC

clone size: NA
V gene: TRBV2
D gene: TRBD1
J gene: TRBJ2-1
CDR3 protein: CASRRTGGYNEQFF
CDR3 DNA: TGTGCCAGCAGAAGGACAGGGGGCTACAATGAGCAGTTCTTC

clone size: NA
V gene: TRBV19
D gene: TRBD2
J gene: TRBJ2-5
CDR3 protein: CASRSGRGRETQYF
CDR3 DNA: TGTGCCAGTCGAAGCGGGAGAGGGCGGGAGACCCAGTACTTC

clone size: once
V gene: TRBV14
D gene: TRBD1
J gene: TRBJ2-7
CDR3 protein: CASSQPTGTARWEQYF
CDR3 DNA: TGTGCCAGCAGCCAGCCGACCGGGACAGCGAGGTGGGAGCAGTACTTC

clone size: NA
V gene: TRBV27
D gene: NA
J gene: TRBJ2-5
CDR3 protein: CASSTRDFQETQYF
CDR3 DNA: TGTGCCAGCAGTACCCGGGACTTTCAAGAGACCCAGTACTTC

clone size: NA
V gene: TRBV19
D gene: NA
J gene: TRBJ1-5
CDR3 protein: CASRKTGPDQPQHF
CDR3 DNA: TGTGCCAGTAGGAAAACAGGACCCGATCAGCCCCAGCATTTT

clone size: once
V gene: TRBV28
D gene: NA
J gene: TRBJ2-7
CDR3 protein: CASSSTGFSYEQYF
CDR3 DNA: TGTGCCAGCAGTTCGACAGGATTCTCCTACGAGCAGTACTTC

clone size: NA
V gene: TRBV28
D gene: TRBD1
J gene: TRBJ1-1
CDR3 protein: CASSAPQGAGTEAFF
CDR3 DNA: TGTGCCAGCAGTGCCCCACAGGGGGCAGGTACTGAAGCTTTCTTT

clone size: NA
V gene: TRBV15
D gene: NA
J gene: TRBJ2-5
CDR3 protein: CATSGARETQYF
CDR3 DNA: TGTGCCACCAGCGGAGCTAGAGAGACCCAGTACTTC

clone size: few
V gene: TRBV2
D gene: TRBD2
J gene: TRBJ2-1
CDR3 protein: CASIGLAINNEQFF
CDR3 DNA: TGTGCCAGCATAGGACTAGCGATAAACAATGAGCAGTTCTTC

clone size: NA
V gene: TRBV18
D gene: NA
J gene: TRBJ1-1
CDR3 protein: CASSPAGRTNTEAFF
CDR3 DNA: TGTGCCAGCTCACCGGCTGGACGGACAAACACTGAAGCTTTCTTT

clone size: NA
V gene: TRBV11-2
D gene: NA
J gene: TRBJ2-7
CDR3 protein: CASSLENHYESEQYF
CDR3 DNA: TGTGCCAGCAGCTTAGAGAACCACTATGAGAGCGAGCAGTACTTC

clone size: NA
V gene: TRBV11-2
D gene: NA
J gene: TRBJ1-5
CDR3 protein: CASSLGTGQPQHF
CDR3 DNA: TGTGCCAGCAGCTTAGGTACAGGCCAGCCCCAGCATTTT

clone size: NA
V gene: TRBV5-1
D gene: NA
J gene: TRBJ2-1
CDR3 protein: CASSLATSFHEQFF
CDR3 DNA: TGCGCCAGCAGCTTGGCCACTAGCTTCCATGAGCAGTTCTTC

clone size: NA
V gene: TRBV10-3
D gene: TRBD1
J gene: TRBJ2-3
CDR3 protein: CAISSGGQGIADTQYF
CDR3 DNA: TGTGCCATCAGTTCCGGGGGACAGGGAATCGCAGATACGCAGTATTTT

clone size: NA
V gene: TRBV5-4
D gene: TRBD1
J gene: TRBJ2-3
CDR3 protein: CASSRDRAYTDTQYF
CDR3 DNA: TGTGCCAGCAGCCGGGACAGGGCCTACACAGATACGCAGTATTTT

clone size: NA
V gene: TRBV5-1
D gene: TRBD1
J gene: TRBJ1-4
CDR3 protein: CASSLAGQGNEKLFF
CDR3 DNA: TGCGCCAGCAGCTTGGCGGGACAGGGGAATGAAAAACTGTTTTTT

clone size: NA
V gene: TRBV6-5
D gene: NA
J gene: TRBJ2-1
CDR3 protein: CASSKERLGVEQFF
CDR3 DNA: TGTGCCAGCAGTAAGGAGCGTCTAGGAGTGGAGCAGTTCTTC

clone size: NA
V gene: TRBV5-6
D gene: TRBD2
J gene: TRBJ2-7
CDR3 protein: CASSLYRGAYEQYF
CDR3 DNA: TGTGCCAGCAGCTTGTACCGGGGGGCCTACGAGCAGTACTTC

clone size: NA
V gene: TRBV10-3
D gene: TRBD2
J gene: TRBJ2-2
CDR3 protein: CAISPGTSGTGELFF
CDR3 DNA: TGTGCCATCAGCCCCGGGACTAGCGGTACCGGGGAGCTGTTTTTT

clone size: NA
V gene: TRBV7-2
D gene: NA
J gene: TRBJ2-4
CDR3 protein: CASSLEGGRAKNIQYF
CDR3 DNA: TGTGCCAGCAGCTTAGAGGGGGGGCGGGCTAAAAACATTCAGTACTTC

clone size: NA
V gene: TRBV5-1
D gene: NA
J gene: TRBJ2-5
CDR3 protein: CASSPGGPPQETQYF
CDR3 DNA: TGCGCCAGCAGCCCCGGAGGCCCCCCCCAAGAGACCCAGTACTTC

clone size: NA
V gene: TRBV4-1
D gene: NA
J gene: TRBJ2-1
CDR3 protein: CASSQVDLISYNEQFF
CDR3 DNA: TGCGCCAGCAGCCAAGTCGACTTGATCTCCTACAATGAGCAGTTCTTC

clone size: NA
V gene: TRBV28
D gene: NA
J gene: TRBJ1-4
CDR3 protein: CASSFRGAPNEKLFF
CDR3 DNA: TGTGCCAGCAGTTTTCGGGGGGCACCTAATGAAAAACTGTTTTTT

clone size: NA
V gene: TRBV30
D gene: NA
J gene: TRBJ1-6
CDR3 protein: CAWRRPRERPNSPLHF
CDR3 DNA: TGTGCCTGGAGGCGGCCGAGGGAGAGGCCAAATTCACCCCTCCACTTT

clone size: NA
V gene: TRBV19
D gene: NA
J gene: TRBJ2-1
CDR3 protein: CASSPVGNSYNEQFF
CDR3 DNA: TGTGCCAGTAGCCCAGTGGGCAACTCCTACAATGAGCAGTTCTTC

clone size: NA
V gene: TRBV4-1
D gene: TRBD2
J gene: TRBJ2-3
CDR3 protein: CASSQGLAATDTQYF
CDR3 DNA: TGCGCCAGCAGCCAAGGACTAGCGGCAACAGATACGCAGTATTTT

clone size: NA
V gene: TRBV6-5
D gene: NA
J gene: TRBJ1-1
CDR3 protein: CASSTTRKDEAFF
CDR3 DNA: TGTGCCAGCAGTACGACGCGGAAGGATGAAGCTTTCTTT

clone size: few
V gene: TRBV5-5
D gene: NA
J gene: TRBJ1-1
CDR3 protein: CASYWAMNTEAFF
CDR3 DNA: TGTGCCAGCTACTGGGCCATGAACACTGAAGCTTTCTTT

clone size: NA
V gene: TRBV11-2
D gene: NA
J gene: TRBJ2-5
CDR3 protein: CASSLYIIETQYF
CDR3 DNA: TGTGCCAGCAGCTTATACATAATAGAGACCCAGTACTTC

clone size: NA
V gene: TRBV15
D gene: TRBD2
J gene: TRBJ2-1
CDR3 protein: CATSRDTAGGSYNEQFF
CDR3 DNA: TGTGCCACCAGCAGAGATACGGCGGGAGGCTCCTACAATGAGCAGTTCTTC

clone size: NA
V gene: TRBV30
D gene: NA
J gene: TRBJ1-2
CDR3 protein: CAWSEGHRVYGYTF
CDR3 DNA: TGTGCCTGGAGTGAAGGACATCGGGTCTATGGCTACACCTTC

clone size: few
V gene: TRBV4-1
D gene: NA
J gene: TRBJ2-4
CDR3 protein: CASSQVLAKNIQYF
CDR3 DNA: TGCGCCAGCAGCCAAGTTCTAGCCAAAAACATTCAGTACTTC

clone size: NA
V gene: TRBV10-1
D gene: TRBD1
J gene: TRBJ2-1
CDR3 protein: CASSRQGANEQFF
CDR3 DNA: TGCGCCAGCAGTAGACAGGGGGCGAATGAGCAGTTCTTC

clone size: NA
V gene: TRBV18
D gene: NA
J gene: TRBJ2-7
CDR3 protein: CASSPQGGAYEQYF
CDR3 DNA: TGTGCCAGCTCACCACAAGGCGGTGCCTACGAGCAGTACTTC

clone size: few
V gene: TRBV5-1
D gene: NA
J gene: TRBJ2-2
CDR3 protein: CASSLGDSTGELFF
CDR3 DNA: TGCGCCAGCAGCTTGGGTGACAGCACCGGGGAGCTGTTTTTT

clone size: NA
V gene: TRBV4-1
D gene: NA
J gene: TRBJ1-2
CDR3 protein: CASSQVGGAGGYTF
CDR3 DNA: TGCGCCAGCAGCCAAGTCGGAGGGGCGGGTGGCTACACCTTC

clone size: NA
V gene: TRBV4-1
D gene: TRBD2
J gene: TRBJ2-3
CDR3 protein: CASSQFQRRWGGTDTQYF
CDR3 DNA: TGCGCCAGCAGCCAATTCCAGCGGCGTTGGGGAGGGACAGATACGCAGTATTTT

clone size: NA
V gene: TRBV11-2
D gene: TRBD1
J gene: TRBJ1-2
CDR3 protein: CASSWGQVYGYTF
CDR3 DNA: TGTGCCAGCAGCTGGGGACAGGTTTATGGCTACACCTTC

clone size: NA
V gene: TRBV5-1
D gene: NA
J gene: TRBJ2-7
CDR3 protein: CASSFEPSSYEQYF
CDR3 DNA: TGCGCCAGCAGCTTCGAGCCGAGCTCCTACGAGCAGTACTTC

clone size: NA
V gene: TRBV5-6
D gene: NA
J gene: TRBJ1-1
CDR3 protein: CASSLIGGTEAFF
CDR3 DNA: TGTGCCAGCAGCTTAATCGGGGGGACTGAAGCTTTCTTT

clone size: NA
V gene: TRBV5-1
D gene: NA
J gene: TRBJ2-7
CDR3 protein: CASSLKGAQPYEQYF
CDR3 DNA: TGCGCCAGCAGCTTGAAAGGGGCCCAACCTTACGAGCAGTACTTC

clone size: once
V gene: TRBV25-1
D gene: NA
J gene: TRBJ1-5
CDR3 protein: CASRADGEGQPQHF
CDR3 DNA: TGTGCCAGCAGAGCGGACGGGGAGGGTCAGCCCCAGCATTTT

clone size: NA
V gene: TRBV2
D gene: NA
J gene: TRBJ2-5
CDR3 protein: CASGRDFGETQYF
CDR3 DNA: TGTGCCAGCGGCAGGGACTTTGGGGAGACCCAGTACTTC